The table lists the clone carrying this TCR beta chain with a few counts. No antigen is known for it. Data came from immunoSEQ multiplex PCR; TCRdb stores just in-frame clones and leaves some out. The sample has around 87,000 clones; 83% are singletons. This sample was included in a study of a mutant IDH1 vaccine in newly diagnosed glioma. About the study: Standard pretreatment was either radiotherapy, temozolomide, or, for most, radiochemotherapy with temozolomide. The study, taken as a whole, reports: Pseudoprogression seemed unlinked to shifts in top peripheral T cell clonotypes.

With 6 bases removed from V and 4 bases from J, the gap between germline ends came to 15 bases. This CDR3 region has 14 residues. Germline loops: CDR1 MNHNS, CDR2 SASEGT. Indicated time point: baseline, week 1 (first vaccination visit). Described treatment: pre-vaccination baseline after standard-of-care therapy. The material sequenced was PBMCs, taken from a glioma patient treated with radiotherapy, temozolomide or both. The chain combines TRBV6-1 with TRBJ1-2, with a possible D match to TRBD1 (6 bases). This TCR came from a woman aged 50 to 65 with glioma. This CDR3 is CASRSGTLGYGYTF. The CDR3 DNA reads TGTGCCAGCAGATCTGGGACACTAGGCTATGGCTACACCTTC.